The 10 T cell receptor beta chains given below trace back to one sample, sequenced in a study of T cell responses to AZD1222 COVID-19 vaccine (dated by TCRdb to the early 2020s). Libraries came from the immunoSEQ multiplex PCR assay. Entries here come from immuneACCESS through TCRdb and include only in-frame sequences with V and J called. Some clones fail to appear in such tables; in the studies checked, an unresolved V gene covers under half of the shortfall, and the cause of the remainder is unknown. The table for this sample lists around 99,000 clones; 87% of them were counted only once. The ten top clones hold approximately 4.5% of the sample. In the paper's terms, the time point label means: baseline before first vaccination. Sequenced here: peripheral blood, sampled on day 0 of AZD1222 vaccination. All receptors come from an adult in good health.

The chain combines TRBV11-2 with TRBJ2-1, with 8 bases matching TRBD2. Germline V gene data show CDR1 as SGHAT and CDR2 as FQNNGV. The CDR3 spans 16 residues. V dropped 4 bases and J dropped 4; count of bases not matched to a gene: 9. CDR3: CASSSLAGGQYNEQFF. The CDR3 DNA reads as TGTGCCAGCAGCTCCCTGGCGGGGGGTCAGTACAATGAGCAGTTCTTC.

This chain links TRBV11-2 with TRBJ2-5; TRBD1 or TRBD2 may be the D gene (5 bases each). Germline V gene lookup returns CDR1 SGHAT and CDR2 FQNNGV. This CDR3 is 17 amino acids long. The V end was cut by 2 bases, the J end by 0 bases, with 16 bases between. The chain's CDR3 is CASSLTPPGPYQETQYF. CDR3 in DNA: TGTGCCAGCAGCTTAACTCCCCCGGGACCTTACCAAGAGACCCAGTACTTC.

This chain connects TRBV29-1 to TRBJ2-7; D may be TRBD2 (6 bases). Trimming left V 4 bases short and J 5 bases short, with 9 bases between. Germline lookup yields CDR1 SQVTM and CDR2 ANQGSEA. The CDR3 is 11 amino acids. CDR3 sequence (DNA): TGCAGCGTTGGGGGGGTCCACGAGCAGTACTTC. Translating gives CSVGGVHEQYF.

The V call is TRBV7-9, the J call TRBJ2-5; D is ambiguous. The CDR3 has 12 amino acids. Looked up from germline, CDR1 is SEHNR and CDR2 is FQNEAQ (reference sequence). V was trimmed by 8 bases and J by 2 bases, leaving 9 bases between them. This CDR3 reads CASHRWQETQYF. CDR3 coding DNA: TGTGCCAGCCACCGGTGGCAAGAGACCCAGTACTTC. Using reference TRBV7-9 and TRBJ2-5 for the parts outside the CDR3, the full variable domain is DTGVSQNPRHKITKRGQNVTFRCDPISEHNRLYWYRQTLGQGPEFLTYFQNEAQLEKSRLLSDRFSAERPKGSFSTLEIQRTEQGDSAMYLCASHRWQETQYFGPGTRLLVL.

DNA of the CDR3: TGCGCCAGCAGCTCGCCGACAGGCGCACCCTCCGAGGGCTATGGCTACACCTTC. Amino acid sequence: CASSSPTGAPSEGYGYTF. V and J are TRBV5-1 and TRBJ1-2; weak D call: TRBD1 (6 bases). The CDR3 sequence is 18 residues long. From germline, CDR1 is SGHRS and CDR2 YFSETQ. Trimming left V 3 bases short and J 4 bases short, with 25 bases between.

The rearrangement joins TRBV2 to TRBJ2-2; tentative D call: TRBD1 (6 bases). Germline values: CDR1 SNHLY, CDR2 FYNNEI. V was shortened by 8 bases and J by 7 bases, with 14 bases between the two germline ends. The CDR3 covers 13 residues. CDR3 in DNA: TGTGCCAGCGGCAGGGGAAGGAGCGGGGAGCTGTTTTTT. Protein: CASGRGRSGELFF. Looking up the rest from reference TRBV2 and TRBJ2-2 gives the full variable domain: EPEVTQTPSHQVTQMGQEVILRCVPISNHLYFYWYRQILGQKVEFLVSFYNNEISEKSEIFDDQFSVERPDGSNFTLKIRSTKLEDSAMYFCASGRGRSGELFFGEGSRLTVL.

This chain links TRBV19 with TRBJ2-2, with TRBD1 matching 11 bases. The germline gives CDR1 LNHDA, CDR2 SQIVND (reference sequence). The CDR3 has 17 amino acids. After removal of 4 bases from V and 5 bases from J, the junction contained 9 bases not matched to a gene. The CDR3 DNA reads as TGTGCCAGTAGTAGTCGGCACGGGACAGGGGGAACCGGGGAGCTGTTTTTT. Its protein product is CASSSRHGTGGTGELFF.

The chain has TRBV4-2 and TRBJ1-3; D might be TRBD1 (5 bases). The V gene's germline CDR1 is LGHNA and CDR2 YNFKEQ. Trimming took 0 bases from V and 1 from J, leaving 10 bases between them. The length of the CDR3 is 16 residues. The CDR3 DNA reads TGTGCCAGCAGCCAAGATCGGGGGTGGTCTGGAAACACCATATATTTT. Translating it yields CASSQDRGWSGNTIYF.

This clone was recorded a few times. The chain uses TRBV28 and TRBJ2-7; D may be TRBD1 or TRBD2 (6 bases each). This CDR3 has 15 amino acids. CDR1 MDHEN and CDR2 SYDVKM come from the germline V gene. Between the trimmed V and J ends, which lost 3 bases and 0 bases, there was a span of 12 bases. The CDR3 region has the DNA TGTGCCAGCAGTTTCTCCGGAGGGGGCTCCTACGAGCAGTACTTC. This translates into CASSFSGGGSYEQYF. The complete variable domain, with remaining parts taken from reference TRBV28 and TRBJ2-7, reads DVKVTQSSRYLVKRTGEKVFLECVQDMDHENMFWYRQDPGLGLRLIYFSYDVKMKEKGDIPEGYSVSREKKERFSLILESASTNQTSMYLCASSFSGGGSYEQYFGPGTRLTVT.

This clone was picked up a small number of times. The J gene is TRBJ2-6, the V gene TRBV2, with 8 bases lining up with TRBD1. The CDR3 extends over 14 amino acids. Germline CDR1 and CDR2: SNHLY and FYNNEI. The V gene end was trimmed by 6 bases and the J gene end by 2 bases; junction bases not matched to a gene: 0. Written as DNA, the CDR3 is TGTGCCAGCAGGGACAGGGCTGGGGCCAACGTCCTGACTTTC. Translating it yields CASRDRAGANVLTF.